Below are 14 T cell receptor beta chains sequenced from a single sample in a study of spatial heterogeneity in lung cancer. Time point indicated: blood at routine non-recurrence follow-up after resection. The input material, whole RNA from tumor, nontumor lung or frozen PBMC, was sequenced unsorted. TCRdb used MiXCR to reprocess the 5' RACE reads, holding one entry per CDR3 protein. The table includes approximately 50,000 distinct CDR3 sequences, under 8% detected once. The input for sequencing was PBMCs, taken at follow-up. Receptor source: a female donor with early-stage non-small cell lung cancer.

In this sample, this clonotype turned up many times. The gene calls are TRBV2 and TRBJ2-5; the D is unclear. Germline V CDR1 and CDR2: SNHLY, FYNNEI. The CDR3 covers 12 residues. V lost 6 bases, J lost 7 bases, and 12 bases lay in between. The CDR3: CASSNAKGTQYF. CDR3 DNA: TGTGCCAGCAGCAACGCAAAGGGGACCCAGTACTTC.

The genes are TRBV12-5 and TRBJ2-1, with a tentative D call TRBD1 (6 bases). Trimming shortened V by 5 bases and J by 9 bases, and 17 bases separated the two germline ends. This CDR3 comprises 14 residues. Germline-derived CDR1 and CDR2 are LGHNT and FRNRAP. CDR3 DNA sequence: TGTGCTAGTGGTAGACAGTCCAGCAGGGGTGAGCAGTTCTTC. This gives the protein CASGRQSSRGEQFF.

This clonotype was counted many times. V is TRBV24-1 and J is TRBJ2-2; the match to TRBD1 covers 10 bases. CDR3 length equals 16 residues. J gave up 7 bases and V 3 bases, and 7 bases lay outside the gene matches. Germline CDR1 is KGHDR and CDR2 is SFDVKD. The CDR3: CATSDPDRGPDGELFF. The CDR3, as DNA: TGTGCCACCAGTGATCCTGACAGGGGGCCGGACGGGGAGCTGTTTTTT.

This clonotype has a count of ten or more. The chain links TRBV9 to TRBJ1-6; 7 nucleotides line up with TRBD1. The CDR3 length is 14 residues. Germline CDR1 is SGDLS and CDR2 is YYNGEE. J gave up 4 bases and V 6 bases, and 4 bases lay outside the gene matches. The CDR3 is CASNPGQYNSPLHF. The DNA for the CDR3 is TGTGCCAGCAACCCGGGACAGTATAATTCACCCCTCCACTTT.

Many counts were recorded for this clonotype. V is TRBV29-1 and J is TRBJ1-1; D is unclear. The CDR3 is made up of 11 amino acids. Trimming cost V 3 bases and J 4 bases, with 6 bases left between them. Per germline, CDR1 SQVTM and CDR2 ANQGSEA. This CDR3 reads CSVDRVTEAFF. The DNA for the CDR3 is TGCAGCGTTGATAGGGTCACTGAAGCTTTCTTT.

Written as DNA, the CDR3 is TGCAGCGCACAGGGACGGAGGGAAAAACTGTTTTTT. It is translated as CSAQGRREKLFF. This chain uses TRBV29-1 with TRBJ1-4; D might be TRBD1 (6 bases). Trimming cost V 7 bases and J 8 bases, with 14 bases left between them. The CDR3 covers 12 residues. Germline CDR1 and CDR2: SQVTM and ANQGSEA.

A word on this clonotype: Given a much more abundant clone one base away, this may be a read error. The rearrangement joins TRBV7-9 to TRBJ2-7; D ambiguous. Germline V gene lookup returns CDR1 SEHNR and CDR2 FQNEAQ (reference sequence). V dropped 3 bases and J dropped 2 bases, with 11 bases sitting between them. The CDR3 totals 14 residues. CDR3 bases: TGTGCCAGCAGCTTTTTCGAGTCGCCCTACGAGCAGTACTTC. This codes for CASSFFESPYEQYF.

There are a few counts of this clonotype. The CDR3 DNA follows: TGTGCTAGTGGCCCCTCTAGCGGGAGCTTCACAGATACGCAGTATTTT. Residues: CASGPSSGSFTDTQYF. This chain connects TRBV12-5 to TRBJ2-3, with 10 nucleotides matching TRBD2. The J segment lost 2 bases and the V segment lost 6 bases, leaving 8 bases of the junction unmatched. Per the germline V gene, CDR1 is LGHNT and CDR2 is FRNRAP. The length of the CDR3 is 16 residues.

The CDR3 sequence: CASSLRGQVAGVYNEQFF. The DNA for the CDR3 is TGTGCCAGCAGCTTAAGAGGTCAGGTAGCGGGGGTCTACAATGAGCAGTTCTTC. This chain uses TRBV7-3 with TRBJ2-1; TRBD2 matches 9 bases. The CDR3 sequence is 18 residues long. Trimming removed 1 base from V and 3 bases from J; junction bases left unmatched: 10. Germline V gene data show CDR1 as SGHTA and CDR2 as FQGTGA.

The sample holds many counts of this clonotype. This rearrangement joins TRBV20-1 to TRBJ2-7; D might be TRBD2 (5 bases). Germline-derived CDR1 and CDR2 are DFQATT and SNEGSKA (reference sequence). Trimming removed 6 bases at V and 0 bases at J, with 12 bases between. CDR3 length: 13 residues. CDR3 sequence (DNA): TGCAGTGCCGAACGGACTCTCTCCTACGAGCAGTACTTC. Its protein product is CSAERTLSYEQYF.

The chain is built from TRBV20-1 and TRBJ2-7, with 12 bases matching TRBD2. After removal of 0 bases from V and 2 bases from J, the junction contained 2 bases not matched to a gene. From germline, CDR1 is DFQATT and CDR2 SNEGSKA (reference sequence). The CDR3 is made up of 15 amino acids. This chain's CDR3 is CSARDPSGGAYEQYF. CDR3 coding DNA: TGCAGTGCTAGAGACCCTAGCGGGGGGGCCTACGAGCAGTACTTC.

This sequence joins TRBV4-1 and TRBJ2-1, with D possibly TRBD2 on 6 matching bases. The germline V gene has CDR1 MGHRA and CDR2 YSYEKL. V was pared by 6 bases and J by 9 bases, with 15 bases between. CDR3 size: 13 residues. CDR3 amino acids: CASRGFSGPEQFF. The CDR3 DNA reads TGCGCCAGCAGGGGCTTTAGCGGCCCTGAGCAGTTCTTC.

Many counts were recorded for this clonotype. The chain is built from TRBV20-1 and TRBJ1-6, with D perhaps matching TRBD1 (5 bases). V lost 0 bases and J lost 10, with 16 bases in between. Germline V lookup: CDR1 DFQATT, CDR2 SNEGSKA (reference sequence). The CDR3 runs to 15 residues. The CDR3 sequence is CSARDKGEPGSPLHF. The CDR3 DNA reads as TGCAGTGCTAGAGATAAAGGGGAACCCGGCTCACCCCTCCACTTT.

The table lists this clonotype with many counts. V usage is TRBV6-2 or TRBV6-3 and J usage is TRBJ2-5; tentative D call: TRBD1 (6 bases). CDR1 MNHEY and CDR2 SVGEGT come from the germline V gene. There are 13 residues in the CDR3. V was shortened by 8 bases and J by 7 bases, with 17 bases between the two germline ends. CDR3 nucleotides: TGTGCCAGCCGAGGGGGAACCAAAGGGACCCAGTACTTC. Translation: CASRGGTKGTQYF.